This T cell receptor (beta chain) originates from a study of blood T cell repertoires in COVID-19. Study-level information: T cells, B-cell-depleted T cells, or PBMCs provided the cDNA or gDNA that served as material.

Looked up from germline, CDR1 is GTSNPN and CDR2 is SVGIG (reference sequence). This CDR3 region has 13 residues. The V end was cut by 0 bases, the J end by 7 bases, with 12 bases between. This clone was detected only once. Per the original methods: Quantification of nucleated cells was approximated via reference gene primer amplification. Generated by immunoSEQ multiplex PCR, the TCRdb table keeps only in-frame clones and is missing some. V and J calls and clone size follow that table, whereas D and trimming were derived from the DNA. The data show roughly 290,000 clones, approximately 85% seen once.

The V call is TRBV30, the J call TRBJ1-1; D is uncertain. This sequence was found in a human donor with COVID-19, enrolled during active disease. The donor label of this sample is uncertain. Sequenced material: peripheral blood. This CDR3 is CAWSVRDVGEAFF. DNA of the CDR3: TGTGCCTGGAGTGTACGGGATGTCGGTGAAGCTTTCTTT.